One and the same sample provided the 12 T cell receptor beta chains below, sequenced in a study of neoadjuvant anti-PD-1 for oral cavity cancer. Repertoires were generated with immunoSEQ multiplex PCR, while TCRdb's copy carries only in-frame clones and drops some. This sample yields about 81,000 clones, of which 84% are seen a single time; over 2.5% belongs to the top ten. The sequenced sample was PBMCs, obtained before nivolumab (anti-PD-1) treatment. The receptors were sampled from a person between 40 and 85 years old with oral cavity squamous cell carcinoma.

The rearrangement uses TRBV5-1 and TRBJ2-7, with 10 bases fitting TRBD2. Germline CDR1 reads SGHRS; CDR2 reads YFSETQ. This CDR3 spans 17 amino acids. Trimming at V came to 4 bases and at J to 5 bases, leaving 15 bases not matched to a gene. Here the CDR3 DNA reads TGCGCCAGCAGCCCCACACCTTTCCTAGCGGGAGACGACGAGCAGTACTTC. Translated, it gives CASSPTPFLAGDDEQYF.

The chain has TRBV2 and TRBJ2-2; tentative D call: TRBD1 (6 bases). There are 13 residues in the CDR3. The V end was cut by 7 bases, the J end by 7 bases, with 13 bases between. CDR1 and CDR2 (germline): SNHLY, FYNNEI. The CDR3 DNA sequence: TGTGCCAGCAAGGACAGTCCGGTCGGGGAGCTGTTTTTT. Translation gives CASKDSPVGELFF.

The chain joins TRBV19 to TRBJ1-5; D unresolved. CDR1 LNHDA and CDR2 SQIVND come from the germline V gene (reference sequence). V was clipped by 2 bases and J by 0 bases, with 8 bases between them. This CDR3 contains 15 residues. In nucleotides, the CDR3 is TGTGCCAGTAGTATACAAGCGGATAGCAATCAGCCCCAGCATTTT. This sequence encodes CASSIQADSNQPQHF.

The chain joins TRBV9 to TRBJ2-3; TRBD2 matches 8 bases. Germline CDR1 reads SGDLS; CDR2 reads YYNGEE. Trimming at V came to 2 bases and at J to 3 bases, leaving 8 bases not matched to a gene. The CDR3 runs 16 residues. The CDR3 nucleotides are TGTGCCAGCAGCGTTGTTGGGGGACTAGAGACAGATACGCAGTATTTT. Amino acid sequence: CASSVVGGLETDTQYF.

The chain uses TRBV11-3 and TRBJ2-1, with D possibly called TRBD1 or TRBD2 (5 bases each). CDR1 is SGHNT and CDR2 is YENEEA in the germline V gene. This CDR3 is 13 amino acids long. V dropped 5 bases and J dropped 9 bases, with 14 bases sitting between them. DNA for the CDR3: TGTGCCAGCAGCCCCGGGACCTGGGGTGAGCAGTTCTTC. Translating it yields CASSPGTWGEQFF.

This chain uses TRBV23-1 with TRBJ1-5; tentative D call: TRBD1 (6 bases). TRBV23-1 is identified as an open reading frame with a role that is uncertain. Deletions cut 2 bases from V and 4 bases from J, with 21 bases between. The CDR3 spans 18 residues. CDR3 in amino acids: CASSQPRGLTGKNQPQHF. CDR3 bases: TGCGCCAGCAGTCAACCTCGGGGGCTGACAGGAAAGAATCAGCCCCAGCATTTT.

V is TRBV13 and J is TRBJ1-1; no clear D gene. Trimming stripped 0 bases from V and 4 bases from J, with 6 bases between. The germline V gene has CDR1 PRHDT and CDR2 FYEKMQ (reference sequence). The CDR3 is 13 amino acids. The chain's CDR3 is CASSLGEGTEAFF. CDR3 DNA sequence: TGTGCCAGCAGCTTAGGGGAGGGCACTGAAGCTTTCTTT. The full variable domain, completed using reference TRBV13 and TRBJ1-1, is AAGVIQSPRHLIKEKRETATLKCYPIPRHDTVYWYQQGPGQDPQFLISFYEKMQSDKGSIPDRFSAQQFSDYHSELNMSSLELGDSALYFCASSLGEGTEAFFGQGTRLTVV.

The chain joins TRBV5-6 to TRBJ2-5, with D unclear. Per germline, CDR1 SGHDT and CDR2 YYEEEE. The CDR3 covers 14 residues. Between the trimmed V and J ends, which lost 2 bases and 1 base, there was a span of 9 bases. The DNA of the CDR3 is TGTGCCAGCAGCTTTGGGGTAGGCCAAGAGACCCAGTACTTC. Amino acids: CASSFGVGQETQYF.

J is TRBJ1-5 and V is TRBV5-6; D uncertain. CDR3 length equals 12 residues. V dropped 3 bases and J dropped 4 bases, with 5 bases sitting between them. Germline V gene lookup returns CDR1 SGHDT and CDR2 YYEEEE. CDR3 region: CASSSPNQPQHF. CDR3 bases: TGTGCCAGCAGCTCCCCGAATCAGCCCCAGCATTTT.

The CDR3 DNA reads as TGTGCCAGCAGCCACGGGACAGGGGATTTTCAGCCCCAGCATTTT. It yields the protein CASSHGTGDFQPQHF. The genes are TRBV28 and TRBJ1-5, with TRBD1 identical over 10 bases. This CDR3 comprises 15 residues. J gave up 6 bases and V 6 bases, and 8 bases lay outside the gene matches. Germline CDR1 reads MDHEN; CDR2 reads SYDVKM.

The rearrangement uses TRBV7-9 and TRBJ1-2; TRBD1 is a possible D gene (6 bases). CDR3 length equals 16 residues. Trimming removed 3 bases at V and 2 bases at J, with 16 bases between. Germline lookup yields CDR1 SEHNR and CDR2 FQNEAQ (reference sequence). CDR3 DNA sequence: TGTGCCAGCAGCTTGGTACAGGGATCTCAAAACTATGGCTACACCTTC. Encoded protein: CASSLVQGSQNYGYTF.

The rearrangement uses TRBV6-1 and TRBJ1-5; 9 bases align to TRBD1. Germline trimming cut 5 bases from V and 12 bases from J; bases unmatched to any gene: 11. CDR1 is MNHNS and CDR2 is SASEGT in the germline V gene. This CDR3 region has 14 residues. The CDR3 coding sequence is TGTGCCAGCAGTCCCGGGACAGGGTCCGGTAACCAGCATTTT. It is translated as CASSPGTGSGNQHF.